This T cell receptor beta chain comes out of a study of blood T cell repertoires in COVID-19. The overall study: COVID-19 samples, acute and convalescent, were from the United States, Italy and Spain.

This table comes from immunoSEQ multiplex PCR, and its TCRdb copy is limited to in-frame clones, with some not included. Of over 150,000 clones in the sample, around 84% were seen once. Germline-derived CDR1 and CDR2 are MDHEN and SYDVKM. This CDR3 has 15 amino acids. V shed 4 bases and J 6 bases; nucleotides not matched to a gene: 4. Source material: peripheral blood. The TCR was taken from a man in his forties with acute or convalescent COVID-19. This rearrangement joins TRBV28 to TRBJ2-1, with 12 nucleotides matching TRBD1. The CDR3 DNA reads TGTGCCAGCAGTTCAGGGACAGGGGGCTTCAATGAGCAGTTCTTC. Amino acids: CASSSGTGGFNEQFF.